The 23 T cell receptor beta chains reported below all come from one sample, sequenced in a study of cytotoxic CD8 clonotypes in ibrutinib-treated CLL. The table came from immunoSEQ multiplex PCR; TCRdb's copy has only in-frame clones and leaves some out. In the table there are approximately 130,000 clones, less than 90% of which are singletons. The sample consisted of PBMCs, taken after 24 months of ibrutinib treatment. The receptors shown here come from a human donor with chronic lymphocytic leukemia.

This rearrangement joins TRBV7-2 to TRBJ1-2; maybe TRBD1 (6 bases). Trimming removed 1 base from V and 6 bases from J, with 18 bases in between. Germline V gives CDR1 SGHTA, CDR2 FQGNSA. There are 16 residues in the CDR3. This CDR3 is CASSLGFRGRGDGYTF. The CDR3 region has the DNA TGTGCCAGCAGCTTAGGGTTTAGGGGGAGGGGCGATGGCTACACCTTC.

The V gene is TRBV15, the J gene TRBJ1-1; no definite D call. Looked up from germline, CDR1 is LNHNV and CDR2 is YYDKDF (reference sequence). The V end was cut by 6 bases, the J end by 5 bases, with 16 bases between. This CDR3 has 14 amino acids. CDR3 DNA: TGTGCCACCAGTAAGCCTGACCCGGGGACTGAAGCTTTCTTT. Translation gives CATSKPDPGTEAFF.

This chain joins TRBV30 and TRBJ1-3; D is unresolved. The V end lost 0 bases, the J end lost 4 bases, and 13 bases lay between the germline ends. CDR1 and CDR2 (germline): GTSNPN, SVGIG (reference sequence). CDR3 length: 15 amino acids. CDR3 protein: CAWSVPSTGGNTIYF. Written as DNA, the CDR3 is TGTGCCTGGAGTGTGCCCTCAACGGGGGGAAACACCATATATTTT.

V gene TRBV5-1 combines with J gene TRBJ2-1, with 11 bases that match TRBD2. Germline trimming cut 0 bases from V and 9 bases from J; bases unmatched to any gene: 5. Germline values: CDR1 SGHRS, CDR2 YFSETQ. The CDR3 length is 15 residues. For the CDR3, the DNA is TGCGCCAGCAGCTTGGGAACCGGGACTAGCGGTGAGCAGTTCTTC. Protein sequence: CASSLGTGTSGEQFF.

The J gene is TRBJ2-5, the V gene TRBV5-1; D uncertain. Trimming removed 0 bases at V and 9 bases at J, with 18 bases between. The germline V gene has CDR1 SGHRS and CDR2 YFSETQ. The CDR3 loop spans 15 amino acids. Here the CDR3 DNA reads TGCGCCAGCAGCTTGGCAAGTGAGCGTCCTCGGGCCCAGTACTTC. The encoded protein is CASSLASERPRAQYF.

The chain carries TRBV9 and TRBJ1-2; no clear D. The germline gives CDR1 SGDLS, CDR2 YYNGEE. CDR3 length: 18 residues. The germline V and J ends were trimmed by 0 bases and 3 bases, with 21 bases remaining between them. CDR3 in amino acids: CASSVAPRETSQYYGYTF. Here the CDR3 DNA reads TGTGCCAGCAGCGTAGCCCCAAGGGAAACCTCCCAATACTATGGCTACACCTTC.

This clone was picked up one time. The chain carries TRBV5-1 and TRBJ2-7, with D uncertain. Germline values: CDR1 SGHRS, CDR2 YFSETQ. V lost 0 bases and J lost 4, with 11 bases in between. CDR3 length equals 14 residues. Here the CDR3 reads CASSLVESGYEQYF. CDR3 DNA: TGCGCCAGCAGCTTGGTTGAGTCCGGATACGAGCAGTACTTC.

The CDR3: CASSLDLYQGDEQFF. CDR3 coding DNA: TGTGCCAGCAGCTTAGATCTGTACCAGGGCGATGAGCAGTTCTTC. The rearrangement links TRBV7-9 to TRBJ2-1; a weak D match, TRBD1 (5 bases). CDR3 length equals 15 residues. The germline V gene has CDR1 SEHNR and CDR2 FQNEAQ (reference sequence). Trimming pared 1 base from V and 8 bases from J, leaving 15 bases between.

The J gene is TRBJ2-7, the V gene TRBV2, with a weak D call TRBD1 (5 bases). This CDR3 is 13 amino acids long. V was clipped by 5 bases and J by 3 bases, with 11 bases between them. Germline CDR1 reads SNHLY; CDR2 reads FYNNEI. The CDR3 loop reads CASSRGILYEQYF. The CDR3, as DNA: TGTGCCAGCAGTAGGGGAATACTCTACGAGCAGTACTTC.

The chain is built from TRBV19 and TRBJ1-1; 7 positions match TRBD1. V was clipped by 1 base and J by 7 bases; unmatched bases: 6. The CDR3 runs 14 residues. Germline V lookup: CDR1 LNHDA, CDR2 SQIVND (reference sequence). The CDR3 spells CASSIGWDSREAFF. The CDR3 region has the DNA TGTGCCAGTAGTATAGGATGGGACAGCCGTGAAGCTTTCTTT.

V and J are TRBV5-1 and TRBJ1-6, with a weak D call TRBD1 (6 bases). Deletions cut 4 bases from V and 5 bases from J, with 13 bases between. Germline lookup yields CDR1 SGHRS and CDR2 YFSETQ. The length of the CDR3 is 15 residues. The CDR3 DNA follows: TGCGCCAGCAGCCCGTCCGGGGACAATAATTCACCCCTCCACTTT. Amino acids: CASSPSGDNNSPLHF.

J is TRBJ2-1 and V is TRBV7-5; the D segment call TRBD2 is taken from the table without a DNA check. TRBV7-5 is an annotated pseudogene. The CDR3 extends over 15 amino acids. The CDR3 DNA sequence: TGTGTCAGAAGCCCCACTAGCGGGGAGTACAATGAGCAGTTCTTC. This encodes CVRSPTSGEYNEQFF.

The chain uses TRBV27 and TRBJ1-6; D gene ambiguous. With 5 bases removed from V and 7 bases from J, the gap between germline ends came to 24 bases. Germline V gives CDR1 MNHEY, CDR2 SMNVEV (reference sequence). The CDR3 loop spans 18 amino acids. The CDR3 here is CASSRRRMEVLRNSPLHF. CDR3 bases: TGTGCCAGCAGTCGAAGACGAATGGAGGTTCTGCGGAATTCACCCCTCCACTTT.

The rearrangement uses TRBV2 and TRBJ2-3, with unresolved D. Germline CDR1 reads SNHLY; CDR2 reads FYNNEI. The CDR3 has 14 amino acids. The V and J ends lost 7 bases and 3 bases respectively, with 14 bases between them. CDR3 region: CASINLGSTDTQYF. CDR3 sequence (DNA): TGTGCCAGCATTAACCTCGGATCGACAGATACGCAGTATTTT.

J is TRBJ1-2 and V is TRBV27; a possible D gene is TRBD1 (5 bases). This CDR3 is 14 amino acids long. Germline CDR1 reads MNHEY; CDR2 reads SMNVEV (reference sequence). The V end lost 5 bases, the J end lost 2 bases, and 12 bases lay between the germline ends. CDR3: CASSLRTSNYGYTF. CDR3 nucleotides: TGTGCCAGCAGTCTAAGGACAAGCAACTATGGCTACACCTTC.

This sequence joins TRBV6-1 and TRBJ2-3, with TRBD2 matching over 7 bases. The CDR3 totals 15 residues. The trim removed 6 bases at V and 0 bases at J, leaving 6 bases unmatched. Germline loops: CDR1 MNHNS, CDR2 SASEGT. The CDR3 coding sequence is TGTGCCAGCAGGATAGCGGGTTCTAGCACAGATACGCAGTATTTT. It encodes CASRIAGSSTDTQYF.

The chain combines TRBV7-2 with TRBJ1-1, with TRBD1 identical over 7 bases. The germline V gene encodes CDR1 SGHTA and CDR2 FQGNSA. The CDR3 has 16 amino acids. The J segment lost 4 bases and the V segment lost 3 bases, leaving 11 bases of the junction unmatched. For the CDR3, the DNA is TGTGCCAGCAGCTTCTCCCCCGTTAGGGGGCTCACTGAAGCTTTCTTT. It codes for CASSFSPVRGLTEAFF.

The J gene is TRBJ1-3, the V gene TRBV4-1, with 10 bases that match TRBD1. With V trimmed by 2 bases and J by 9 bases, 7 bases remained unmatched. The length of the CDR3 is 15 residues. CDR1 and CDR2 (germline): MGHRA, YSYEKL. The CDR3 protein is CASSQKDRGRITIYF. The CDR3 DNA is TGCGCCAGCAGCCAAAAAGACAGGGGGCGAATCACCATATATTTT.

The chain couples TRBV6-1 to TRBJ1-1, with 7 bases aligning to TRBD1. The CDR3 length is 15 residues. V was clipped by 5 bases and J by 3 bases; unmatched bases: 9. The germline V gene encodes CDR1 MNHNS and CDR2 SASEGT. CDR3 in amino acids: CASSRMKTGYTEAFF. The CDR3 DNA reads TGTGCCAGCAGTCGTATGAAGACAGGGTACACTGAAGCTTTCTTT.

This clone was observed a few times. This sequence joins TRBV30 and TRBJ1-1; a possible D gene is TRBD1 (5 bases). Germline lookup yields CDR1 GTSNPN and CDR2 SVGIG (reference sequence). The V end lost 1 base, the J end lost 4 bases, and 7 bases lay between the germline ends. This CDR3 contains 12 residues. The CDR3 is CAWSAQATEAFF. The CDR3 DNA is TGTGCCTGGAGTGCACAGGCCACTGAAGCTTTCTTT. Looking up the rest from reference TRBV30 and TRBJ1-1 gives the full variable domain: SQTIHQWPATLVQPVGSPLSLECTVEGTSNPNLYWYRQAAGRGLQLLFYSVGIGQISSEVPQNLSASRPQDRQFILSSKKLLLSDSGFYLCAWSAQATEAFFGQGTRLTVV.

J is TRBJ2-7 and V is TRBV23-1; D may be TRBD1 (6 bases). TRBV23-1 carries the ORF label, with uncertain function. The V and J ends lost 1 base and 6 bases respectively, with 19 bases between them. CDR3 length: 16 amino acids. CDR3 DNA: TGCGCCAGCAGTCAATGGAGAGACAGGAGTACCTGCGAGCAGTACTTC. Translating gives CASSQWRDRSTCEQYF.

This clone has just a few counts. The rearrangement uses TRBV6-5 and TRBJ1-2; D gene uncertain. CDR1 and CDR2 (germline): MNHEY, SVGAGI. Trimming cost V 0 bases and J 2 bases, with 10 bases left between them. The CDR3 has 15 amino acids. The CDR3 reads CASSYSGFLNYGYTF. The CDR3 coding sequence is TGTGCCAGCAGTTACTCTGGCTTTCTCAACTATGGCTACACCTTC.

CDR3 protein: CASSVGPAERNTEAFF. The CDR3 coding sequence is TGTGCCAGCAGCGTAGGCCCAGCAGAGAGGAACACTGAAGCTTTCTTT. V is TRBV9 and J is TRBJ1-1; D not certain. V lost 0 bases and J lost 1, with 13 bases in between. The CDR3 is 16 residues long. Per germline, CDR1 SGDLS and CDR2 YYNGEE. The full variable domain, its missing parts supplied by reference TRBV9 and TRBJ1-1, is DSGVTQTPKHLITATGQRVTLRCSPRSGDLSVYWYQQSLDQGLQFLIQYYNGEERAKGNILERFSAQQFPDLHSELNLSSLELGDSALYFCASSVGPAERNTEAFFGQGTRLTVV.